This T cell receptor beta chain stems from a study of early T cells in non-severe SARS-CoV-2 infection (dated by TCRdb to about 2021). For the study in its entirety: Bulk RNA from unsorted whole blood was used for TCR sequencing, so alpha and beta chains could not be paired.

The library was generated by 5' RACE. Sequencing was performed on a NextSeq 500. The TCR library protocol attached unique molecular identifiers to individual cDNA molecules to correct for sequencing error and PCR bias. Both TCR alpha and beta chains were sequenced, and tight co-correlation was observed between alpha and beta sequence abundances in each sample. On the authors' methods: Decombinator V4 was used to annotate TCR sequences for V gene, J gene and CDR3. TCRs were defined as expanded if a significant change between any two time points was detected under a Poisson model with p below 0.0001. TCR abundances were normalised to the total number of TCRs sequenced per sample and were expressed as counts per million. VDJdb, accessed 1 November 2021, was searched for CMV, EBV and SARS-CoV-2 annotated TCRs, excluding TCRs annotated for multiple antigens. Using fastp at Q25 and MiXCR, TCRdb reprocessed the public reads and kept productive beta chains. Rows are combined by CDR3 protein, so each entry shows the most common genes and DNA. TCRdb's processing, not the authors' own work, is the source of the V and J calls. The sample yields some 40,000 distinct CDR3 sequences; roughly an eighth were counted once. The ten largest clones take up 16% of the sample.

Set within a cohort of healthcare workers in London, UK, this nested case-control study involved weekly PCR testing of nasopharyngeal swabs along with blood sampling. Healthcare workers were recruited between 23 and 31 March 2020, during the week of the UK lockdown, and were followed weekly for up to roughly 16 weeks. The study at large found these results: Matching against VDJdb was skewed toward anti-spike CD8 responses, likely underestimated virus-specific expansions, and missed private and CD4 specificities.

In regard to this clonotype: Its specific antigen is unknown. Base quality data are lacking; no much larger clone is found one base away.

The receptor was isolated from an adult who was a healthcare worker with PCR-confirmed SARS-CoV-2 infection or an uninfected control (not recorded which). Material: whole blood.

This receptor has the CDR3 CSVELGHTDTQYF. The nucleotide sequence reads TGCAGCGTTGAACTCGGGCACACAGATACGCAGTATTTT. In this chain, TRBV29-1 is recombined with TRBJ2-3, with the identity of the D gene unclear. V sheds 2 bases and J sheds 2 bases, leaving 8 bases between their ends. From cysteine to phenylalanine, the CDR3 is 13 amino acids long. The sequence is cut down to CDR3 DNA, 39 bases in frame from base 1. Via the germline V gene, CDR1 is SQVTM and CDR2 ANQGSEA.